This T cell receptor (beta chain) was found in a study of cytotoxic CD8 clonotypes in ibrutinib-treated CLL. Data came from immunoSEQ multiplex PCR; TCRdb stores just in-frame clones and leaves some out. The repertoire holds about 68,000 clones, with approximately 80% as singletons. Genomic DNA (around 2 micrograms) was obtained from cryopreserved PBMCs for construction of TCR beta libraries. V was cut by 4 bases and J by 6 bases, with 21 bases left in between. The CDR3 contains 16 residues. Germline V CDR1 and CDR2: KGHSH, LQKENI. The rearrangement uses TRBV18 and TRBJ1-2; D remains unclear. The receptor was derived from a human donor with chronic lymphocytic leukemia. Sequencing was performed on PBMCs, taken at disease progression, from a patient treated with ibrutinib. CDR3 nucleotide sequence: TGTGCCAGCTCACGTTTGCAGTCAGTTCCCCTGGATGGCTACACCTTC. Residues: CASSRLQSVPLDGYTF. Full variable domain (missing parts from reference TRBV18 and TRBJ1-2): NAGVMQNPRHLVRRRGQEARLRCSPMKGHSHVYWYRQLPEEGLKFMVYLQKENIIDESGMPKERFSAEFPKEGPSILRIQQVVRGDSAAYFCASSRLQSVPLDGYTFGSGTRLTVV.